A single sample gave rise to the 30 T cell receptor beta chains below, sequenced in a study of blood T cell repertoires in COVID-19. TCRdb's table, derived via immunoSEQ multiplex PCR, lists solely in-frame clones and lacks some. The repertoire holds about 220,000 clones, with about 82% as singletons. What was sequenced was peripheral blood. The receptor source for this set is a woman aged 70-85 years with COVID-19, enrolled during active disease.

The chain combines TRBV19 with TRBJ1-1; 7 bases are shared with TRBD1. Unmatched junction bases numbered 5, after V lost 4 bases and J lost 6 bases. The CDR3 runs to 13 residues. Germline V lookup: CDR1 LNHDA, CDR2 SQIVND (reference sequence). The CDR3 sequence: CASSRDSGPEAFF. The CDR3 DNA follows: TGTGCCAGTAGTAGGGACAGCGGACCTGAAGCTTTCTTT.

This clone has just a few counts. This rearrangement joins TRBV3-1 (or the pseudogene TRBV3-2) to TRBJ1-1; 7 nucleotides line up with TRBD1. The length of the CDR3 is 14 residues. Unmatched junction bases numbered 10, after V lost 7 bases and J lost 5 bases. Germline loops: CDR1 LGHDT, CDR2 YNNKEL (reference sequence). CDR3 protein: CASILQGFSTEAFF. DNA of the CDR3: TGTGCCAGCATCTTACAGGGGTTTAGTACTGAAGCTTTCTTT.

The chain combines TRBV19 with TRBJ1-6; D ambiguous. Germline V gives CDR1 LNHDA, CDR2 SQIVND (reference sequence). V shed 4 bases and J shed 4 bases, with 14 bases lying between them. The CDR3 is 16 amino acids. CDR3 sequence reads: CASSTRRAQYNSPLHF. DNA of the CDR3: TGTGCCAGTAGTACCAGGAGGGCCCAATATAATTCACCCCTCCACTTT.

This sequence joins TRBV11-1 and TRBJ2-1, with D perhaps TRBD1 (6 bases). The V and J ends lost 6 bases and 7 bases respectively, with 22 bases between them. This CDR3 has 16 residues. Looked up from germline, CDR1 is SGHAT and CDR2 is FQDESV (reference sequence). CDR3 nucleotide sequence: TGTGCCAGCAGTTCAGGGGCCAATAGGGCCGGTAATGAGCAGTTCTTC. Residues: CASSSGANRAGNEQFF.

J is TRBJ1-2 and V is TRBV2; TRBD1 matches at 11 bases. CDR3 length equals 15 residues. Per germline, CDR1 SNHLY and CDR2 FYNNEI. Trimming removed 6 bases from V and 2 bases from J; junction bases left unmatched: 5. The CDR3 is CASRTGTGGNYGYTF. In nucleotides, the CDR3 is TGTGCCAGCAGGACCGGGACAGGGGGGAACTATGGCTACACCTTC.

J is TRBJ1-1 and V is TRBV15, with D perhaps matching TRBD1 (5 bases). Trimming took off 0 bases at V and 5 bases at J, with 16 bases between the two ends. This CDR3 spans 16 amino acids. Per the germline V gene, CDR1 is LNHNV and CDR2 is YYDKDF (reference sequence). The CDR3 loop reads CATSRDPSTGSTEAFF. CDR3 sequence (DNA): TGTGCCACCAGCAGAGATCCATCCACAGGATCTACTGAAGCTTTCTTT.

This clone appeared a single time. The V call is TRBV12-5, the J call TRBJ2-7; D might be TRBD2 (6 bases). CDR3 length: 14 residues. The V and J ends lost 5 bases and 3 bases respectively, with 14 bases between them. Germline CDR1 and CDR2: LGHNT and FRNRAP. DNA of the CDR3: TGTGCTAGTGGTAAAGGGACTGCCGACTACGAGCAGTACTTC. Residues: CASGKGTADYEQYF.

The chain employs TRBV12-5 and TRBJ2-7; tentative D call: TRBD2 (5 bases). CDR3 length equals 15 residues. Between the trimmed V and J ends, which lost 2 bases and 2 bases, there was a span of 13 bases. The germline CDR1 and CDR2 sequences are LGHNT and FRNRAP. DNA of the CDR3: TGTGCTAGTGGTTTGCGAGGGATAGTAGCCTACGAGCAGTACTTC. Protein product: CASGLRGIVAYEQYF.

CDR3 in amino acids: CASSEGLAGYTDTQYF. The CDR3 DNA sequence: TGTGCCAGCAGCGAAGGCCTAGCGGGCTATACAGATACGCAGTATTTT. The chain joins TRBV7-2 to TRBJ2-3; 8 nucleotides match TRBD2. CDR1 and CDR2 from the germline V gene are SGHTA and FQGNSA. J was trimmed by 3 bases and V by 5 bases; bases with no gene match: 10. This CDR3 has 16 residues. Combining the CDR3 with reference TRBV7-2 and TRBJ2-3 gives the whole variable domain GAGVSQSPSNKVTEKGKDVELRCDPISGHTALYWYRQSLGQGLEFLIYFQGNSAPDKSGLPSDRFSAERTGGSVSTLTIQRTQQEDSAVYLCASSEGLAGYTDTQYFGPGTRLTVL.

The V call is TRBV7-2, the J call TRBJ1-2; no clear D gene. There are 15 residues in the CDR3. From germline, CDR1 is SGHTA and CDR2 FQGNSA. Trimming shortened V by 2 bases and J by 6 bases, and 16 bases separated the two germline ends. CDR3 region: CASSLMLGRNDGYTF. The CDR3 bases are TGTGCCAGCAGCTTAATGCTGGGGAGGAATGATGGCTACACCTTC.

V and J are TRBV30 and TRBJ2-7; D might be TRBD2 (5 bases). Trimming took off 5 bases at V and 3 bases at J, with 11 bases between the two ends. This CDR3 contains 12 residues. Germline assignment: CDR1 GTSNPN and CDR2 SVGIG (reference sequence). In DNA, the CDR3 is TGTGCCTGGGGGGTAGACTACTACGAGCAGTACTTC. Its translation: CAWGVDYYEQYF.

This chain uses TRBV9 with TRBJ2-2; D might be TRBD2 (7 bases). The CDR3 is 17 residues long. Trimming stripped 4 bases from V and 2 bases from J, with 18 bases between. Germline loops: CDR1 SGDLS, CDR2 YYNGEE. The CDR3 spells CASSSARGGPNTGELFF. The CDR3 region has the DNA TGTGCCAGCAGCAGCGCTAGGGGGGGACCAAACACCGGGGAGCTGTTTTTT.

The rearrangement joins TRBV29-1 to TRBJ2-1; TRBD2 matches at 14 bases. This CDR3 contains 14 residues. From germline, CDR1 is SQVTM and CDR2 ANQGSEA. Trimming cost V 6 bases and J 7 bases; bases outside gene matches: 5. The CDR3 is CSVGTSGSGNEQFF. The CDR3 DNA reads TGCAGCGTGGGGACTAGCGGGAGCGGTAATGAGCAGTTCTTC.

The chain joins TRBV5-4 to TRBJ2-3, with 8 positions matching TRBD2. Trimming cost V 4 bases and J 0 bases; bases outside gene matches: 4. The CDR3 spans 15 residues. Germline V gives CDR1 SGHNT, CDR2 YYREEE (reference sequence). The CDR3 here is CASSPGGASTDTQYF. DNA for the CDR3: TGTGCCAGCAGCCCGGGGGGGGCTAGCACAGATACGCAGTATTTT.

This clone was found once. CDR3 sequence (DNA): TGTGCCACCAGCAGAGATAGGGGCCACACCTTC. This codes for CATSRDRGHTF. The gene calls are TRBV15 and TRBJ1-2; TRBD1 might be the D (5 bases). Trimming removed 0 bases at V and 12 bases at J, with 8 bases between. This CDR3 has 11 amino acids. Per the germline V gene, CDR1 is LNHNV and CDR2 is YYDKDF (reference sequence). The full variable domain, completed using reference TRBV15 and TRBJ1-2, is DAMVIQNPRYQVTQFGKPVTLSCSQTLNHNVMYWYQQKSSQAPKLLFHYYDKDFNNEADTPDNFQSRRPNTSFCFLDIRSPGLGDTAMYLCATSRDRGHTFGSGTRLTVV.

The chain uses TRBV5-4 and TRBJ1-2; D unclear. The germline gives CDR1 SGHNT, CDR2 YYREEE (reference sequence). Between the trimmed V and J ends, which lost 2 bases and 8 bases, there was a span of 13 bases. The CDR3 consists of 13 residues. The CDR3 loop reads CASSLGQERGYTF. The CDR3 bases are TGTGCCAGCAGCTTAGGTCAGGAACGGGGCTACACCTTC.

The chain uses TRBV5-6 and TRBJ1-2; unclear D gene. The CDR3 runs to 16 residues. V dropped 6 bases and J dropped 3 bases, with 21 bases sitting between them. CDR1 is SGHDT and CDR2 is YYEEEE in the germline V gene. CDR3 coding DNA: TGTGCCAGCATCCTCCAAGTAGGAGATCCCTACTATGGCTACACCTTC. This encodes CASILQVGDPYYGYTF.

The chain is built from TRBV9 and TRBJ1-2; TRBD1 might be the D (5 bases). The CDR3 length is 13 residues. Germline lookup yields CDR1 SGDLS and CDR2 YYNGEE. The V and J ends lost 0 bases and 8 bases respectively, with 11 bases between them. CDR3 sequence reads: CASSVVSGLGYTF. The CDR3 bases are TGTGCCAGCAGCGTAGTGTCAGGGTTAGGCTACACCTTC. Supplemented by reference TRBV9 and TRBJ1-2, the full variable domain reads DSGVTQTPKHLITATGQRVTLRCSPRSGDLSVYWYQQSLDQGLQFLIQYYNGEERAKGNILERFSAQQFPDLHSELNLSSLELGDSALYFCASSVVSGLGYTFGSGTRLTVV.

This clone showed up just once. CDR3 sequence: CASSPHGGTGLNEQFF. The CDR3 DNA reads as TGTGCCAGCAGCCCCCACGGGGGGACAGGGTTGAATGAGCAGTTCTTC. The chain carries TRBV3-1 (or the pseudogene TRBV3-2) and TRBJ2-1; 9 bases are a match to TRBD1. This CDR3 has 16 amino acids. V lost 4 bases and J lost 7; bases outside the gene matches: 11. Germline assignment: CDR1 LGHDT and CDR2 YNNKEL (reference sequence).

V gene TRBV5-1 combines with J gene TRBJ2-2; TRBD2 aligns across 10 bases. The junction had 3 bases not matched to a gene; V was cut back by 1 base and J by 6 bases. Germline V gene lookup returns CDR1 SGHRS and CDR2 YFSETQ. CDR3 length: 15 amino acids. The CDR3 nucleotides read TGCGCCAGCAGCTTGAGGCTAGCGGGGGCCGGGGAGCTGTTTTTT. Residues: CASSLRLAGAGELFF.

This chain uses TRBV19 with TRBJ1-2; D not resolved. This CDR3 is 16 amino acids long. Germline V gene sequence: CDR1 LNHDA, CDR2 SQIVND (reference sequence). Trimming took 5 bases from V and 1 from J, leaving 17 bases between them. CDR3 region: CASSEMLRPLNYGYTF. Here the CDR3 DNA reads TGTGCCAGTAGTGAAATGCTGAGGCCACTTAACTATGGCTACACCTTC.

J is TRBJ2-7 and V is TRBV6-1, with 9 bases that match TRBD1. V lost 3 bases to trimming and J lost 3 bases; unmatched junction nucleotides: 6. The germline V gene has CDR1 MNHNS and CDR2 SASEGT. This CDR3 has 15 amino acids. CDR3: CASSEGQGTVYEQYF. The CDR3 DNA reads as TGTGCCAGCAGTGAGGGACAGGGAACCGTCTACGAGCAGTACTTC.

The rearrangement joins TRBV3-1 (or the pseudogene TRBV3-2) to TRBJ1-6, with 8 bases that match TRBD1. CDR3 size: 17 residues. Germline V gene sequence: CDR1 LGHDT, CDR2 YNNKEL (reference sequence). Trimming cost V 0 bases and J 7 bases; bases outside gene matches: 8. The CDR3 is CASSQDGRGQGNSPLHF. The CDR3 bases are TGTGCCAGCAGCCAAGATGGCAGGGGGCAAGGGAATTCACCCCTCCACTTT.

CDR3 nucleotide sequence: TGTGCCAGCAGTCCCGGGACAGTCACTGAAGCTTTCTTT. This encodes CASSPGTVTEAFF. The rearrangement joins TRBV6-5 to TRBJ1-1; 7 bases are a match to TRBD1. The V and J ends lost 5 bases and 4 bases, in that order; junction bases with no gene match: 4. The CDR3 runs 13 residues. Germline values: CDR1 MNHEY, CDR2 SVGAGI.

The chain employs TRBV24-1 and TRBJ2-1; D perhaps matches TRBD2 (5 bases). Germline CDR1 reads KGHDR; CDR2 reads SFDVKD. Trimming pared 4 bases from V and 0 bases from J, leaving 12 bases between. The CDR3 consists of 16 residues. CDR3 in amino acids: CATSDHSGSSYNEQFF. DNA of the CDR3: TGTGCCACCAGTGACCACAGCGGAAGCTCCTACAATGAGCAGTTCTTC.

This chain links TRBV4-1 with TRBJ2-5; TRBD1 agrees at 8 bases. V trimming: 2 bases; J trimming: 0 bases; junction bases outside the gene matches: 2. Germline V CDR1 and CDR2: MGHRA, YSYEKL. This CDR3 comprises 15 residues. The DNA for the CDR3 is TGCGCCAGCAGCCAACGGGACAGGTACCAAGAGACCCAGTACTTC. Its translation: CASSQRDRYQETQYF.

This chain's CDR3 is CASSLGREARAEGAFF. The CDR3 bases are TGTGCCAGCAGCTTAGGCAGGGAGGCCAGGGCAGAGGGAGCTTTCTTT. The chain combines TRBV7-3 with TRBJ1-1; possibly TRBD1 for D (5 bases). Germline-derived CDR1 and CDR2 are SGHTA and FQGTGA. The V end lost 2 bases, the J end lost 10 bases, and 23 bases lay between the germline ends. This CDR3 is built from 16 residues.

Remarks on this clone: Within the sample, other DNA sequences also encode this same CDR3. The J gene is TRBJ1-1, the V gene TRBV9; TRBD1 is a possible D gene (5 bases). The CDR3 runs 14 residues. V was cut by 0 bases and J by 1 base, with 7 bases left in between. Looked up from germline, CDR1 is SGDLS and CDR2 is YYNGEE. The CDR3 spells CASSVVGGNTEAFF. The CDR3 DNA follows: TGTGCCAGCAGCGTAGTCGGGGGGAACACTGAAGCTTTCTTT.

The DNA of the CDR3 is TGTGCCAGCAGCACACACTCTTGGACAGGGTTGATCTTGAACACTGAAGCTTTCTTT. It specifies CASSTHSWTGLILNTEAFF. V and J are TRBV7-9 and TRBJ1-1, with TRBD1 matching over 8 bases. The CDR3 is 19 residues long. V lost 5 bases and J lost 0; bases outside the gene matches: 17. From germline, CDR1 is SEHNR and CDR2 FQNEAQ (reference sequence).

The rearrangement links TRBV12-5 to TRBJ1-5; maybe TRBD1 (5 bases). CDR3 length: 18 amino acids. CDR1 is LGHNT and CDR2 is FRNRAP in the germline V gene. Trimming removed 2 bases at V and 2 bases at J, with 19 bases between. The chain's CDR3 is CASGLRMWGASGNQPQHF. The DNA of the CDR3 is TGTGCTAGTGGTTTGCGCATGTGGGGCGCGAGTGGCAATCAGCCCCAGCATTTT.